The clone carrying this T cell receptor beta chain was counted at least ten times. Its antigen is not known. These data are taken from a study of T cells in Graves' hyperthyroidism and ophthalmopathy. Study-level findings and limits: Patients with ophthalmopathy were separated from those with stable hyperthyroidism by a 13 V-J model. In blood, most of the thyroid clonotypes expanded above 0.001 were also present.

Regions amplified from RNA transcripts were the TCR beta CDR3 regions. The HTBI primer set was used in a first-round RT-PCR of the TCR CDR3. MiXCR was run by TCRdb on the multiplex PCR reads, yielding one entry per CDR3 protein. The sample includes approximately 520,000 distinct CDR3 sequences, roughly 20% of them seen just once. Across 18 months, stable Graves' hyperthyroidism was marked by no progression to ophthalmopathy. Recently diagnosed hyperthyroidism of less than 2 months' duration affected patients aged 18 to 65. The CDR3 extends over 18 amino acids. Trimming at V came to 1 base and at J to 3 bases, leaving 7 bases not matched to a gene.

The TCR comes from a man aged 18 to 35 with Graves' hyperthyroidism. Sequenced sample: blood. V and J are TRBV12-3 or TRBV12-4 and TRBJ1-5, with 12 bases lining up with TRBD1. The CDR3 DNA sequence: TGTGCCAGCAGTTTAGGCCGCGGGACAGGGGGCTTCAATCAGCCCCAGCATTTT. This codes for CASSLGRGTGGFNQPQHF.